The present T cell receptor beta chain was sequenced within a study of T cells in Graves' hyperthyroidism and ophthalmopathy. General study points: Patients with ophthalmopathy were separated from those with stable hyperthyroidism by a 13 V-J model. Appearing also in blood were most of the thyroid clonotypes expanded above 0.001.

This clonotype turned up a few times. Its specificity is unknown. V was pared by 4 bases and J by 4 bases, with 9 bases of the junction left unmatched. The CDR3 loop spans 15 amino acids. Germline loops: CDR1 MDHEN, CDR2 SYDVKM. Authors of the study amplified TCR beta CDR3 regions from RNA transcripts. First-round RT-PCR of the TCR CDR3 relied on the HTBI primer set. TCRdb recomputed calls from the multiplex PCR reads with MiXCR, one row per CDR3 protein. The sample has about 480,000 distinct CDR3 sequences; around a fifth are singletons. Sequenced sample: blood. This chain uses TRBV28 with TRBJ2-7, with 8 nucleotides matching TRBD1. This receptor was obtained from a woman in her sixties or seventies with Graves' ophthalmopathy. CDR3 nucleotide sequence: TGTGCCAGCAGTTCACCCGGGACAGGACGTTACGAGCAGTACTTC. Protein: CASSSPGTGRYEQYF.